The present TCR beta chain was sequenced within a study of blood T cell repertoires in COVID-19. Study-wide background: Some COVID-19 samples were acute and others convalescent; all came from the United States, Italy and Spain. Sources were T cells, B-cell-depleted T cells, or PBMCs; the material itself was cDNA or gDNA.

CDR1 SGHDN and CDR2 FVKESK come from the germline V gene. V lost 4 bases and J 1 base, leaving 7 bases between the germline ends. This CDR3 is built from 13 residues. Original methodology: Reference gene primer amplification gave estimated nucleated cell counts. Clones were read by immunoSEQ multiplex PCR, and TCRdb kept only the in-frame ones, dropping some. V, J and clone size were drawn from that table, and D and trimming were deduced from the DNA. The data contain approximately 180,000 clones, around 80% of them singletons. Patients at the Seattle site were enrolled during active infection and followed longitudinally.

The J gene is TRBJ1-1, the V gene TRBV14; D uncertain. This sequence was found in a middle-aged woman with COVID-19, enrolled during active disease. The sequencing input was peripheral blood. This CDR3 is CASSPYRNTEAFF. The CDR3 DNA reads TGTGCCAGCAGCCCGTACAGGAACACTGAAGCTTTCTTT.